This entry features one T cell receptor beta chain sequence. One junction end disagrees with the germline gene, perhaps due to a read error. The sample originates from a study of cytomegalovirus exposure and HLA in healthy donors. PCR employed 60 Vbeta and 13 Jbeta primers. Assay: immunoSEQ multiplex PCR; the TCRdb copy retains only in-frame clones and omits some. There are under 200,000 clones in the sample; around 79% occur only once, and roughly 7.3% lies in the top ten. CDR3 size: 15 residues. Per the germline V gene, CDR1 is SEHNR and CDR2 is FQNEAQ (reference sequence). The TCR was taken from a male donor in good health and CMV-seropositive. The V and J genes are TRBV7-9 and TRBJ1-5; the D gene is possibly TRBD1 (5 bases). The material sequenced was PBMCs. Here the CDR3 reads CSSSLGGGSNQPQHF. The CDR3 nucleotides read TGTTCCAGCAGCTTGGGGGGAGGGAGCAATCAGCCCCAGCATTTT. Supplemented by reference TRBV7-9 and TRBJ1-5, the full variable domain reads DTGVSQNPRHKITKRGQNVTFRCDPISEHNRLYWYRQTLGQGPEFLTYFQNEAQLEKSRLLSDRFSAERPKGSFSTLEIQRTEQGDSAMYLCSSSLGGGSNQPQHFGDGTRLSIL.